This entry lists 28 T cell receptor beta chains sequenced from one sample in a study of CD8+CD57+ T cells in acquired aplastic anemia. Genomic DNA was employed as the template in profiling TCR beta VDJ and CDR3. MiXCR, run by TCRdb on the reads, gives a single entry per CDR3 protein. The sample carries some 120,000 distinct CDR3 sequences, approximately 36% recorded once. All sequencing subjects had displayed CD8+CD57+ cell expansion on flow cytometry. Sequenced sample: sorted CD4+, CD8+, or CD8+CD57+ T cells (not recorded which) from PBMCs. Receptors were obtained from a human donor with aplastic anemia.

At least ten counts were recorded for this clonotype. This chain links TRBV27 with TRBJ1-6; D unresolved. Germline CDR1 reads MNHEY; CDR2 reads SMNVEV (reference sequence). With 7 bases removed from V and 6 bases from J, the gap between germline ends came to 16 bases. CDR3 length equals 15 residues. The DNA of the CDR3 is TGTGCCAGCACGCGGGAGGGTTCTGCTAATTCACCCCTCCACTTT. Protein sequence: CASTREGSANSPLHF.

This clonotype has ten or more counts. The chain is built from TRBV12-3 or TRBV12-4 and TRBJ2-3; D ambiguous. This CDR3 has 12 amino acids. V was shortened by 7 bases and J by 3 bases, with 8 bases between the two germline ends. CDR3 sequence (DNA): TGTGCCAGCAAGGACCAAACAGATACGCAGTATTTT. This codes for CASKDQTDTQYF.

This clonotype was counted at least ten times. The chain carries TRBV5-1 and TRBJ2-5, with 7 bases fitting TRBD2. The CDR3 length is 15 residues. Germline loops: CDR1 SGHRS, CDR2 YFSETQ. V lost 3 bases, J lost 5 bases, and 10 bases stayed unmatched. CDR3 nucleotide sequence: TGCGCCAGCAGCTCGGGGGGTGTTGTTCGGGAGACCCAGTACTTC. Translating it yields CASSSGGVVRETQYF.

The chain uses TRBV18 and TRBJ1-1; no clear D. CDR1 KGHSH and CDR2 LQKENI come from the germline V gene. Deletions cut 3 bases from V and 3 bases from J, with 8 bases between. The CDR3 extends over 13 amino acids. For the CDR3, the DNA is TGTGCCAGCTCACCTATTGGGGACACTGAAGCTTTCTTT. It specifies CASSPIGDTEAFF.

In DNA, the CDR3 is TGTGCCAGCAGTTTATCCGCCGGACAGGGGAGCTATGGCTACACCTTC. Protein product: CASSLSAGQGSYGYTF. The V gene is TRBV27, the J gene TRBJ1-2; 9 bases align to TRBD1. CDR3 size: 16 residues. Trimming at V came to 0 bases and at J to 4 bases, leaving 6 bases not matched to a gene. Germline V CDR1 and CDR2: MNHEY, SMNVEV (reference sequence).

The chain carries TRBV15 and TRBJ2-7; TRBD1 or TRBD2 may be the D gene (6 bases each). Germline CDR1 LNHNV, CDR2 YYDKDF (reference sequence). This CDR3 spans 15 amino acids. Trimming cost V 0 bases and J 6 bases, with 15 bases left between them. The CDR3 DNA follows: TGTGCCACCAGCAGAGACTACGCGGAGGGGGGCGAGCAGTACTTC. It is translated as CATSRDYAEGGEQYF. Variable domain in full (rest from reference TRBV15 and TRBJ2-7): DAMVIQNPRYQVTQFGKPVTLSCSQTLNHNVMYWYQQKSSQAPKLLFHYYDKDFNNEADTPDNFQSRRPNTSFCFLDIRSPGLGDTAMYLCATSRDYAEGGEQYFGPGTRLTVT.

The CDR3 DNA reads TGTGCCACGGGACAGCTTAACTATGGCTACACCTTC. This codes for CATGQLNYGYTF. The V and J genes are TRBV28 and TRBJ1-2; 7 positions agree with TRBD1. Germline CDR1 and CDR2: MDHEN and SYDVKM. Losses at the gene ends were 10 bases for V and 1 base for J; bases not matched to a gene: 3. The CDR3 spans 12 residues.

The rearrangement uses TRBV7-2 and TRBJ1-2; D gene ambiguous. Trimming removed 5 bases from V and 3 bases from J, with 16 bases in between. CDR3 length: 15 residues. Germline CDR1 reads SGHTA; CDR2 reads FQGNSA. In DNA, the CDR3 is TGTGCCAGCAGCGAGGAGTCACACAGAGACTATGGCTACACCTTC. This sequence encodes CASSEESHRDYGYTF.

Notes on this clonotype: This may stem from a read error, because a much larger clone lies one nucleotide away. The chain links TRBV6-1 to TRBJ1-4, with TRBD1 identical over 7 bases. This CDR3 is built from 14 residues. Germline assignment: CDR1 MNHNS and CDR2 SASEGT. CDR3 coding DNA: TGTGCCAGCAGTCCCAGGGGGGGGGATGAAAAACTGTCTTTT. Its translation: CASSPRGGDEKLSF.

The count of this clonotype is one. The rearrangement uses TRBV19 and TRBJ1-4; 9 nucleotides align to TRBD1. The CDR3 consists of 15 residues. Germline CDR1 is LNHDA and CDR2 is SQIVND (reference sequence). J gave up 6 bases and V 4 bases, and 6 bases lay outside the gene matches. The CDR3 nucleotides read TGTGCCAGTAGTAGTACCGGGACAGGGTATGAAAAACTGTTTTTT. Encoded protein: CASSSTGTGYEKLFF.

The chain uses TRBV7-3 and TRBJ2-3; 11 bases map to TRBD1. Judging by the DNA end, TRBJ2-7 fits better; the J call may be wrong. Germline CDR1 SGHTA, CDR2 FQGTGA. There are 15 residues in the CDR3. The CDR3: CASSLTSGQGGEQYV. In nucleotides, the CDR3 is TGTGCCAGCAGCTTAACGTCGGGACAGGGGGGAGAGCAGTACGTC.

J is TRBJ2-2 and V is TRBV18, with TRBD1 identical over 10 bases. J gave up 2 bases and V 4 bases, and 1 base lay outside the gene matches. Per the germline V gene, CDR1 is KGHSH and CDR2 is LQKENI. This CDR3 comprises 15 residues. The CDR3 DNA reads TGTGCCAGCTCACGGGACAGGGGAAACACCGGGGAGCTGTTTTTT. Residues: CASSRDRGNTGELFF. The complete variable domain, with remaining parts taken from reference TRBV18 and TRBJ2-2, reads NAGVMQNPRHLVRRRGQEARLRCSPMKGHSHVYWYRQLPEEGLKFMVYLQKENIIDESGMPKERFSAEFPKEGPSILRIQQVVRGDSAAYFCASSRDRGNTGELFFGEGSRLTVL.

As for this clonotype: A read error may explain this, as a much larger clone is one base away. The V and J genes are TRBV11-2 and TRBJ2-4, with D perhaps matching TRBD2 (6 bases). CDR3 size: 15 residues. Looked up from germline, CDR1 is SGHAT and CDR2 is FQNNGV. The CDR3, as DNA: TGTGCCAGCGGCTTATGGGGGGAAACCAAAAACATTCAGTACTTC. Translating gives CASGLWGETKNIQYF.

This clonotype occurred many times. The rearrangement joins TRBV6-1 to TRBJ2-3; D ambiguous. The CDR3 is 13 residues long. CDR1 is MNHNS, CDR2 SASEGT, per germline. Trimming removed 4 bases from V and 2 bases from J, with 7 bases in between. CDR3 region: CASSVTDTDTQYF. CDR3 coding DNA: TGTGCCAGCAGTGTGACTGACACAGATACGCAGTATTTT.

This clonotype was seen once. The V gene is TRBV9, the J gene TRBJ2-3, with D hard to call. The CDR3 covers 14 residues. V shed 2 bases and J shed 4 bases, with 11 bases lying between them. Germline V gives CDR1 SGDLS, CDR2 YYNGEE. The CDR3 coding sequence is TGTGCCAGCAGCGTGAGGCCGGTAGCAGATACGCAGTATTTT. It specifies CASSVRPVADTQYF.

As regards this clonotype: It may be a read error: a sequence one base away is much more abundant. The chain links TRBV2 to TRBJ1-5, with TRBD1 as a possible D gene (6 bases). CDR1 is SNHLY, CDR2 FYNNEI, per germline. The V end lost 4 bases, the J end lost 11 bases, and 21 bases lay between the germline ends. The CDR3 is 15 amino acids. The CDR3 DNA sequence: TGTGCCAGCAGTGCCCCCCGGGGGGGGCTAATAGCCCAGCATTTT. Residues: CASSAPRGGLIAQHF.

This clonotype came up a few times. The V gene is TRBV25-1, the J gene TRBJ2-1, with 7 bases matching TRBD2. The junction had 7 bases not matched to a gene; V was cut back by 4 bases and J by 1 base. The germline V gene encodes CDR1 MGHDK and CDR2 SYGVNS. The CDR3 extends over 16 amino acids. The CDR3 nucleotides are TGTGCCAGCAGTGGGGAGGGGCGCGGATCCTACAATGAGCAGTTCTTC. Protein product: CASSGEGRGSYNEQFF.

This clonotype was observed a handful of times. The V gene is TRBV6-1, the J gene TRBJ1-2; D gene unclear. The CDR3 loop spans 14 amino acids. Germline CDR1 reads MNHNS; CDR2 reads SASEGT. Trimming cost V 6 bases and J 5 bases, with 16 bases left between them. CDR3 region: CASRSPRGFYGYTF. The CDR3 DNA is TGTGCCAGCAGGTCTCCTAGAGGGTTTTATGGCTACACCTTC.

The chain carries TRBV20-1 and TRBJ1-5, with D unclear. Germline CDR1 is DFQATT and CDR2 is SNEGSKA (reference sequence). The V gene lost 1 base and the J gene lost 4 bases, with 11 bases spanning the gap. This CDR3 contains 14 residues. The chain's CDR3 is CSARVGIWNQPQHF. CDR3 DNA: TGCAGTGCTAGAGTGGGAATATGGAATCAGCCCCAGCATTTT.

This clonotype showed up just a few times. The chain has TRBV15 and TRBJ2-1, with TRBD1 identical over 7 bases. The CDR3 runs 16 residues. Per the germline V gene, CDR1 is LNHNV and CDR2 is YYDKDF (reference sequence). V gave up 0 bases and J gave up 6 bases; unmatched junction bases: 8. In nucleotides, the CDR3 is TGTGCCACCAGCAGAGATTTAGGGGGCAGGGTCAATGAGCAGTTCTTC. It is translated as CATSRDLGGRVNEQFF.

CDR3 loop: CASSPKAGLSNPEQFF. DNA for the CDR3: TGTGCCAGCAGTCCCAAGGCGGGACTTTCTAACCCTGAGCAGTTCTTC. The genes are TRBV12-3 or TRBV12-4 and TRBJ2-1, with D tentatively TRBD2 (6 bases). V was trimmed by 5 bases and J by 9 bases, leaving 23 bases between them. CDR3 size: 16 residues.

This clonotype appeared a few times. The CDR3 spells CASSYFGQGPSEAFF. The CDR3 DNA sequence: TGTGCCAGCAGTTACTTCGGACAGGGCCCCTCTGAAGCTTTCTTT. The chain combines TRBV6-2 or TRBV6-3 with TRBJ1-1, with 8 nucleotides matching TRBD1. CDR3 length: 15 amino acids. CDR1 is MNHEY and CDR2 is SVGEGT in the germline V gene. The V and J ends lost 1 base and 6 bases, in that order; junction bases with no gene match: 7.

This sequence joins TRBV7-2 and TRBJ2-7, with TRBD2 identical over 7 bases. The CDR3 runs to 14 residues. Germline V gene lookup returns CDR1 SGHTA and CDR2 FQGNSA. V shed 5 bases, J shed 2 bases, and the junction held 6 bases outside the gene matches. The CDR3 loop reads CASSPGTTTYEQYF. The DNA for the CDR3 is TGTGCCAGCAGCCCTGGGACTACGACCTACGAGCAGTACTTC.

A word on this clonotype: Likely a read error: the CDR3 ends without its conserved phenylalanine or tryptophan. Because the CDR3's place on the DNA is in doubt, the DNA is left out and the CDR3 is given as listed by TCRdb. This chain links TRBV2 with TRBJ2-7; the table's TRBD2 call for D was not verified on the DNA. The CDR3 comprises 8 residues, both ends counted. Germline-derived CDR1 and CDR2 are SNHLY and FYNNEI. The CDR3 here is CASSGRTS.

This clonotype has more than one count but fewer than ten. The chain joins TRBV6-2 or TRBV6-3 to TRBJ1-5, with 12 bases fitting TRBD1. Per germline, CDR1 MNHEY and CDR2 SVGEGT. The ends lost 1 base at V and 1 base at J; junction bases unmatched: 8. The CDR3 covers 19 residues. CDR3 sequence: CASSYLTGTGGRSNQPQHF. CDR3 DNA sequence: TGTGCCAGCAGTTACTTAACCGGGACAGGGGGCCGGAGCAATCAGCCCCAGCATTTT.

Many counts were recorded for this clonotype. The chain links TRBV24-1 to TRBJ2-3; TRBD1 matches 7 bases. V shed 4 bases, J shed 0 bases, and the junction held 9 bases outside the gene matches. The CDR3 has 17 residues. Germline values: CDR1 KGHDR, CDR2 SFDVKD. CDR3 in amino acids: CATSDPGQTRSTDTQYF. CDR3 bases: TGTGCCACCAGTGACCCGGGACAGACAAGAAGCACAGATACGCAGTATTTT.

This clonotype showed up many times. A read error is possible here, since a much larger clone lies one base away. No conserved phenylalanine or tryptophan ends this CDR3, so it is likely a read error. V is TRBV10-3 and J is TRBJ1-2; tentatively, D is TRBD1 (5 bases). The V gene lost 4 bases and the J gene lost 5 bases, with 14 bases spanning the gap. The CDR3 totals 14 residues. Looked up from germline, CDR1 is ENHRY and CDR2 is SYGVKD. CDR3 nucleotides: TGTGCCATCAGTGGACAGACGACCGGGTATGGCTACACCCTC. Translating gives CAISGQTTGYGYTL.

The count of this clonotype is one. The rearrangement links TRBV7-2 to TRBJ1-6, with D possibly TRBD1 on 5 matching bases. CDR1 and CDR2 from the germline V gene are SGHTA and FQGNSA. V shed 4 bases and J shed 7 bases, with 11 bases lying between them. The CDR3 contains 14 residues. The CDR3 protein is CASSSRTTNSPLHF. In nucleotides, the CDR3 is TGTGCCAGCAGCTCCAGGACAACGAATTCACCCCTCCACTTT. Full variable domain (remainder filled in from reference TRBV7-2 and TRBJ1-6): GAGVSQSPSNKVTEKGKDVELRCDPISGHTALYWYRQSLGQGLEFLIYFQGNSAPDKSGLPSDRFSAERTGGSVSTLTIQRTQQEDSAVYLCASSSRTTNSPLHFGNGTRLTVT.